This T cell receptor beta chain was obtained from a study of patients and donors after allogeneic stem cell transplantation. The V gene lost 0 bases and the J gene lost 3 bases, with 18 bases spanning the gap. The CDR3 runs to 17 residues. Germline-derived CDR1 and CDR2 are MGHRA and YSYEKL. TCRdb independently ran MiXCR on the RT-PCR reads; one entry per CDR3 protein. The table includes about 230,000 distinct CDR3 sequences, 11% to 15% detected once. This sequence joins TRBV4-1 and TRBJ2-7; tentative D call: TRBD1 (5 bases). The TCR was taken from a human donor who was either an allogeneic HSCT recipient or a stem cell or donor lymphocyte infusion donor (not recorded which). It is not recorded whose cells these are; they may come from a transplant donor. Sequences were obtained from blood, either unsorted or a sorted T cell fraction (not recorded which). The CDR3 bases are TGCGCCAGCAGCCAAGAGGATGGCAGGGTGCGTGGCTACGAGCAGTACTTC. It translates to CASSQEDGRVRGYEQYF.